The rows below give T cell receptor beta chains drawn from one sample of a study of blood T cell repertoires in COVID-19. Clones were sequenced by immunoSEQ multiplex PCR, and TCRdb holds only the in-frame ones, with some missing. The data hold over 35,000 clones, with over 75% observed a single time. Sequenced input: peripheral blood. The receptors come from a human donor in a cohort sampled during active COVID-19. CDR3s include the opening cysteine and the closing phenylalanine or tryptophan. Each record gives: CDR3 DNA, CDR3 protein, J gene, clone size, V gene, D gene. D genes are given only for firm matches. Size is omitted from some rows. Given values are once, few, many or a class for expanded clones.

TGTGCCAGCAGTCCGGTCAATGAGCAGTTCTTC,CASSPVNEQFF,TRBJ2-1,few,TRBV11-2,-
TGTGCCAGCAGCTTAATTATCGATCAGCCCCAGCATTTT,CASSLIIDQPQHF,TRBJ1-5,-,TRBV7-8,-
TGTGCCAGTAGTAGACAGCGGGGGCCTTACAATGAGCAGTTCTTC,CASSRQRGPYNEQFF,TRBJ2-1,-,TRBV19,TRBD2
TGTGCCAGCAGCTCCCGGGACAGGGGATATGGCTACACCTTC,CASSSRDRGYGYTF,TRBJ1-2,-,TRBV5-5,TRBD1
TGTGCCAGCAGCCGGCTGGGACAAGAATACGGCTACACCTTC,CASSRLGQEYGYTF,TRBJ1-2,-,TRBV5-4,-
TGTGCCAGCAGCGTTATGGGACAGGGCACAGATACGCAGTATTTT,CASSVMGQGTDTQYF,TRBJ2-3,-,TRBV9,TRBD1
TGCAGCGTCAGAGACAGGATGAACACTGAAGCTTTCTTT,CSVRDRMNTEAFF,TRBJ1-1,once,TRBV29-1,-
TGTGCCAGCAGTCCCAAGCGGGGGGGCCGGAATGAGCAGTTCTTC,CASSPKRGGRNEQFF,TRBJ2-1,-,TRBV27,TRBD2
TGTGCCAGTAGTATATCCGGGAACCCCACCACAGATACGCAGTATTTT,CASSISGNPTTDTQYF,TRBJ2-3,-,TRBV19,-
TGTGCCAGTAGTCCCAGGGTTAACTACGAGCAGTACTTC,CASSPRVNYEQYF,TRBJ2-7,-,TRBV19,-
TGTGCCAGCAGCAGACAGGGCTATAATTCACCCCTCCACTTT,CASSRQGYNSPLHF,TRBJ1-6,few,TRBV2,TRBD1
TGTGCCAGCAGTTTAAATTATGAGGATACGCAGTATTTT,CASSLNYEDTQYF,TRBJ2-3,-,TRBV12-3/TRBV12-4,-
TGTGCCAGTAGTATAGTGTACGGGCGGGTAGGTGATGGCTACACCTTC,CASSIVYGRVGDGYTF,TRBJ1-2,-,TRBV19,-
TGTGCCAGCAGCTTCGGGGGAGGGAAAGGAAACACCATATATTTT,CASSFGGGKGNTIYF,TRBJ1-3,few,TRBV7-2,-
TGTGCCAGTAGGGCTACGTGGGGCGCCACTGAAGCTTTCTTT,CASRATWGATEAFF,TRBJ1-1,-,TRBV19,-
TGTGCCAGCAGGACAACAGGGCCCACTGAAGCTTTCTTT,CASRTTGPTEAFF,TRBJ1-1,-,TRBV6-5,-
TGTGCCAGCTGGGGCAAGCCTTATGGCTACACCTTC,CASWGKPYGYTF,TRBJ1-2,once,TRBV6-5,-
TGTGCCAGCAGTCAACTAGCGGGGGCCTCCAATGAGCAGTTCTTC,CASSQLAGASNEQFF,TRBJ2-1,-,TRBV3-1/TRBV3-2,TRBD2
TGTGCCAGCAGCCAAGCCGGGACAGCACGGGATGAAAAACTGTTTTTT,CASSQAGTARDEKLFF,TRBJ1-4,-,TRBV3-1/TRBV3-2,TRBD1
TGTGCGATCAGGGGGCAGGCCGCGAACACCGGGGAGCTGTTTTTT,CAIRGQAANTGELFF,TRBJ2-2,-,TRBV2,TRBD1
TGCGCCAGCAGCCAAGATCCTGTGGCCAACGTCCTGACTTTC,CASSQDPVANVLTF,TRBJ2-6,-,TRBV4-1,-
TGTGCCAGCAGCAACCGGAACACTGAAGCTTTCTTT,CASSNRNTEAFF,TRBJ1-1,-,TRBV21-1,-
TGCGCCAGCAGCCAAGAGTGGAGGGACCCTGGAAACACCATATATTTT,CASSQEWRDPGNTIYF,TRBJ1-3,-,TRBV4-3,-
TGTGCCAGTAGTACTTCGACAGGGGGCTCCTACGAGCAGTACTTC,CASSTSTGGSYEQYF,TRBJ2-7,-,TRBV19,TRBD1
TGTGCCAGCAGCTTAGACAGGGTATCTGAAGCTTTCTTT,CASSLDRVSEAFF,TRBJ1-1,-,TRBV12-3/TRBV12-4,TRBD1
TGTGCCACCAGTGATAGGGGGGGCGAGCAGTACTTC,CATSDRGGEQYF,TRBJ2-7,-,TRBV24-1,-
TGTGCCAGCACCACTCCTCCCGCAGATACGCAGTATTTT,CASTTPPADTQYF,TRBJ2-3,once,TRBV7-3,-
TGTGCCAGCCGTGGGGAGGTGGTAGAGACCCAGTACTTC,CASRGEVVETQYF,TRBJ2-5,-,TRBV3-1/TRBV3-2,-
TGTGCCAGCAGCTTAGATGGGACAGGGTTAGCGCCCCAGCATTTT,CASSLDGTGLAPQHF,TRBJ1-5,-,TRBV7-6,TRBD1
TGTGCCAGCAGCCAAGCTTCTAGCGGGAGAGGGGAGACCCAGTACTTC,CASSQASSGRGETQYF,TRBJ2-5,once,TRBV4-2,TRBD2
TGTGCCAGCAGCCAAATCCCTATACGGGGCTACACCTTC,CASSQIPIRGYTF,TRBJ1-2,-,TRBV3-1/TRBV3-2,-
TGTGCCAGCTCACCAGGCGGGAGTAGCACAGATACGCAGTATTTT,CASSPGGSSTDTQYF,TRBJ2-3,-,TRBV18,TRBD2
TGCGCCAGCAGCTTAGAGGGGGCTCTTAATTCACCCCTCCACTTT,CASSLEGALNSPLHF,TRBJ1-6,once,TRBV5-1,TRBD1
TGTGCCAGTAGTATCCCCTTTGTTTCAGATACGCAGTATTTT,CASSIPFVSDTQYF,TRBJ2-3,once,TRBV19,-
TGCGCCAGCAGCAGGGAAAAACAGGGGGAGGTGACCCAGTACTTC,CASSREKQGEVTQYF,TRBJ2-5,-,TRBV4-3,TRBD1
TGTGCCAGCAGTTACACACTACAGGGGACCCAAAATGGCTACACCTTC,CASSYTLQGTQNGYTF,TRBJ1-2,-,TRBV6-5,TRBD1
TGTGCCAGCAGCGTGTTAGCCCTCCCAGATACGCAGTATTTT,CASSVLALPDTQYF,TRBJ2-3,few,TRBV9,-
TGTGCCTGGACCATAGGAGGTTACGGCTACACCTTC,CAWTIGGYGYTF,TRBJ1-2,-,TRBV30,-
TGCGCCAGCGCCTTTCCCAGCGCCGTTGGAAACTACGAGCAGTACTTC,CASAFPSAVGNYEQYF,TRBJ2-7,-,TRBV23-1,-
TGTGCCAGTAGTATAATCTGGGCAGGGGCCAACGTCCTGACTTTC,CASSIIWAGANVLTF,TRBJ2-6,-,TRBV19,-
TGCAGCGTTTACGGGGGAACTGAAGCTTTCTTT,CSVYGGTEAFF,TRBJ1-1,few,TRBV29-1,-
TGCGCCAGCAGCAATTCGGACAGCGGGGGCTATGGCTACACCTTC,CASSNSDSGGYGYTF,TRBJ1-2,-,TRBV4-1,-
TGTGCCTGGAGTAGGGACAGAGAGGCAGATACGCAGTATTTT,CAWSRDREADTQYF,TRBJ2-3,-,TRBV30,TRBD1
TGTGCCAGCAGCCTCGGGACTAGCGGGAGACCCCAGTACTTC,CASSLGTSGRPQYF,TRBJ2-5,-,TRBV5-8,TRBD2
TGCGCCAGCAGCCTCCAGAGGGGGACAGGGACCTACGAGCAGTACTTC,CASSLQRGTGTYEQYF,TRBJ2-7,-,TRBV4-1,TRBD1
TGTGCCAGCAGCCTAGGGGGGGCCGGTGAAAAACTGTTTTTT,CASSLGGAGEKLFF,TRBJ1-4,once,TRBV3-1/TRBV3-2,-
TGTGCCACCAGCAGAGGTGGTAGCGCATCCACCGGGGAGCTGTTTTTT,CATSRGGSASTGELFF,TRBJ2-2,-,TRBV15,-
TGTGCCAGCAGGGGCGGGACAGCCACTGAAGCTTTCTTT,CASRGGTATEAFF,TRBJ1-1,-,TRBV6-5,TRBD1
TGTGCCAGCAGCTCTAGTGTGGGAGGTGAGCAGTTCTTC,CASSSSVGGEQFF,TRBJ2-1,-,TRBV11-2,-
TGTGCCAGCAGCTTAGGTAATCTAAGATTTTCCTACAATGAGCAGTTCTTC,CASSLGNLRFSYNEQFF,TRBJ2-1,-,TRBV7-2,-